This record covers a single T cell receptor beta chain. This was a survey-level run. The repertoire was sequenced with immunoSEQ multiplex PCR; TCRdb's copy has only in-frame clones and lacks some. The data show some 41,000 clones, with approximately 84% seen just once and approximately 0.32% held by the top ten. This specimen belongs to a study of STAT5B mutations in CD4+ large granular lymphocyte leukemia. The origin of this receptor is a human donor in good health. The specimen was CD4+ T cells from blood buffy coats.

CDR3 residues: CSVALSRDTDTQYF. The CDR3 DNA sequence: TGCAGCGTTGCCCTTTCCCGGGACACAGATACGCAGTATTTT. V and J are TRBV29-1 and TRBJ2-3; D perhaps matches TRBD2 (5 bases). CDR3 length: 14 residues. Germline V CDR1 and CDR2: SQVTM, ANQGSEA. V was cut by 4 bases and J by 2 bases, with 13 bases left in between.